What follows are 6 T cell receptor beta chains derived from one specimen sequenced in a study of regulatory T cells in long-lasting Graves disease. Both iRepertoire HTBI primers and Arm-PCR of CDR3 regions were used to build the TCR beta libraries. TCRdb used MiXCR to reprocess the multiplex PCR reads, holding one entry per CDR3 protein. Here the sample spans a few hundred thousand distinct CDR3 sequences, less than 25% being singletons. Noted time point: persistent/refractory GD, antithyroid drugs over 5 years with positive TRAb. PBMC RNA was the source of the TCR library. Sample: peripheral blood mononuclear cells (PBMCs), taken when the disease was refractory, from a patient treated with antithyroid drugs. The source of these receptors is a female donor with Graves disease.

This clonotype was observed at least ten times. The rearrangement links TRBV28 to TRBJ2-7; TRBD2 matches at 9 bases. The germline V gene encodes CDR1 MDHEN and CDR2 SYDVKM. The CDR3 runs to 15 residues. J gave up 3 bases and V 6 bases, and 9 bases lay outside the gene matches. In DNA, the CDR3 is TGTGCCAGCAGCTATTTAGCGGGAGAGGGCTACGAGCAGTACTTC. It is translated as CASSYLAGEGYEQYF.

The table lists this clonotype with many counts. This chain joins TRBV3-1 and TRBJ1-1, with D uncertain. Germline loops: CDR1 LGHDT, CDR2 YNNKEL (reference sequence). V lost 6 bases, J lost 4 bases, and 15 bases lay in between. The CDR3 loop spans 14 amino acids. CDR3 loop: CASSRRRESTEAFF. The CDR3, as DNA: TGTGCCAGCAGTCGACGGAGGGAAAGCACTGAAGCTTTCTTT.

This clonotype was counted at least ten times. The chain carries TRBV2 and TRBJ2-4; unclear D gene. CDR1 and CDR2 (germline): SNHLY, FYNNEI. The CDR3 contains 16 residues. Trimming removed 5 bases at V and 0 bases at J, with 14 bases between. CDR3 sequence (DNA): TGTGCCAGCAGTTTGGCAGGAATCATAGCCAAAAACATTCAGTACTTC. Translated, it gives CASSLAGIIAKNIQYF. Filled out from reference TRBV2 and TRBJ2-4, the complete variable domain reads EPEVTQTPSHQVTQMGQEVILRCVPISNHLYFYWYRQILGQKVEFLVSFYNNEISEKSEIFDDQFSVERPDGSNFTLKIRSTKLEDSAMYFCASSLAGIIAKNIQYFGAGTRLSVL.

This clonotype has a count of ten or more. The CDR3 nucleotides read TGTGCCAGCAGTTCCAAACGCCTGGGGCATTACGAGCAGTACTTC. Its translation: CASSSKRLGHYEQYF. V is TRBV6-5 and J is TRBJ2-7; D may be TRBD1 (5 bases). Germline CDR1 reads MNHEY; CDR2 reads SVGAGI. Trimming took off 4 bases at V and 4 bases at J, with 17 bases between the two ends. The CDR3 length is 15 residues.

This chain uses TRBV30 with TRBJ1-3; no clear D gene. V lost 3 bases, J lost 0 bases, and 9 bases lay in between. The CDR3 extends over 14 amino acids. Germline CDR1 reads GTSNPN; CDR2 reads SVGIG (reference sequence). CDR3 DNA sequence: TGTGCCTGGAGCCCTACATTCTCTGGAAACACCATATATTTT. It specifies CAWSPTFSGNTIYF.

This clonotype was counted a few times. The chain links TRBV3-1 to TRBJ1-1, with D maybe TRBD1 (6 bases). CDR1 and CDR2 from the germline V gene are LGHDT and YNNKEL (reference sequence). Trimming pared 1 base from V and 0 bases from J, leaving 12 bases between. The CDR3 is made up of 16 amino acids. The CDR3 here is CASSQAGTGMNTEAFF. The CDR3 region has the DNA TGTGCCAGCAGCCAAGCCGGAACAGGGATGAACACTGAAGCTTTCTTT.